This T cell receptor beta chain was sequenced for a study of CD8 T cells in ankylosing spondylitis. In making TCR beta libraries, quantitative 5'-RACE with molecular barcodes was used. Each CDR3 protein gets one entry after TCRdb re-called the 5' RACE reads with MiXCR. The table includes about 150,000 distinct CDR3 sequences, about an eighth detected once. This CDR3 spans 15 amino acids. Trimming cost V 1 base and J 2 bases; bases outside gene matches: 1. The TCR sequence derives from a female donor with ankylosing spondylitis or in good health (not recorded which). The chain has TRBV12-3 or TRBV12-4 and TRBJ2-1, with TRBD1 identical over 8 bases. The sample consisted of blood, either unsorted or a sorted T cell fraction (not recorded which). This CDR3 is CASSLGDRTYNEQFF. The CDR3 DNA sequence: TGTGCCAGCAGTTTAGGGGACAGGACCTACAATGAGCAGTTCTTC.